The T cell receptor (beta chain) described here comes from a study of T cells in Graves' hyperthyroidism and ophthalmopathy. Study results and caveats: Among thyroid clonotypes expanded above 0.001, most also appeared in blood.

V was clipped by 4 bases and J by 4 bases, with 11 bases between them. Germline V lookup: CDR1 DFQATT, CDR2 SNEGSKA (reference sequence). The CDR3 runs 13 residues. This clonotype was recorded a few times. Its antigen is unidentified. RNA transcripts gave rise to amplified TCR beta CDR3 regions. HTBI primers were the set used in a first-round RT-PCR of the TCR CDR3. TCRdb fed the multiplex PCR reads into MiXCR, producing one record per CDR3 protein. The profile shows some 530,000 distinct CDR3 sequences, under 25% of them singletons. Duration under 3 months, a NOSPECS grade of at least 4, and a Clinical Activity Score of at least 3 characterized the ophthalmopathy patients.

This clonotype originated in a woman aged 70 to 79 with Graves' ophthalmopathy. Sequences were obtained from blood. This chain uses TRBV20-1 with TRBJ2-1; D gene unclear. CDR3 sequence reads: CSANKLTYNEQFF. The CDR3 region has the DNA TGCAGTGCTAACAAACTAACATACAATGAGCAGTTCTTC.